The entry that follows covers one T cell receptor (beta chain) sequence. The antigen remains unidentified. The data are from a study of CD4 T cells in relation to SARS-CoV-2 and coronaviruses. As for the study in general: Convalescent patients had median age roughly 35 years, range about 21 to 80.

TCRdb's copy holds only in-frame clones and misses some; the assay was immunoSEQ multiplex PCR. The sample includes some 37,000 clones, around 80% of them seen just once. The CDR3 covers 17 residues. In germline, CDR1 is SGHTA, CDR2 FQGNSA. J was trimmed by 10 bases and V by 1 base; bases with no gene match: 11. For about nine days, roughly 100,000 sorted CD4+ cells grew with T cell-depleted PBMCs and CEF. Material: memory CD4+ T cells from PBMCs, cultured in vitro. The TCR sequence derives from an adult with COVID-19. The V gene is TRBV7-2, the J gene TRBJ1-6; 9 bases are shared with TRBD1. The CDR3 reads CASSLEGAQGAWSPLHF. CDR3 coding DNA: TGTGCCAGCAGCTTAGAGGGGGCACAGGGGGCTTGGTCACCCCTCCACTTT.